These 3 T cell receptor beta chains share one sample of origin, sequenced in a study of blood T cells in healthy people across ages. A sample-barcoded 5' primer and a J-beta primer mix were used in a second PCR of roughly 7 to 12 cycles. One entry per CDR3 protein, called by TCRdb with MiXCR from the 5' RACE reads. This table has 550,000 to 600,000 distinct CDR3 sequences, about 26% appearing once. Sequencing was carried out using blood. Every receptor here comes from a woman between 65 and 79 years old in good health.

CDR3 nucleotides: TGCAGCGTTGGATGGGACACCGGGGAGCTGTTTTTT. The encoded protein is CSVGWDTGELFF. This rearrangement joins TRBV29-1 to TRBJ2-2; unclear D gene. Germline V gene data show CDR1 as SQVTM and CDR2 as ANQGSEA. The V end lost 4 bases, the J end lost 3 bases, and 6 bases lay between the germline ends. The CDR3 contains 12 residues.

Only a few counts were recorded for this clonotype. CDR3 DNA: TGTGCCAGCAGCTTCCCGGGACTAGCGGACAACAATGAGCAGTTCTTC. Its translation: CASSFPGLADNNEQFF. The rearrangement uses TRBV7-9 and TRBJ2-1; 11 nucleotides align to TRBD2. Germline V gene data show CDR1 as SEHNR and CDR2 as FQNEAQ (reference sequence). The CDR3 has 16 amino acids. Unmatched junction bases numbered 6, after V lost 3 bases and J lost 5 bases.

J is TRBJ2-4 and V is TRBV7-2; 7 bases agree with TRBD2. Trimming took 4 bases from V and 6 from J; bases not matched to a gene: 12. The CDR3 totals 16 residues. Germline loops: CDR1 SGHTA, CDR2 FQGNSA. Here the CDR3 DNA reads TGTGCCAGCAGCTCAAGACTAGCCCTTTCAGGAAACATTCAGTACTTC. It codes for CASSSRLALSGNIQYF.